This T cell receptor beta chain came from a study of blood T cell repertoires in COVID-19. CDR3 length equals 16 residues. Germline CDR1 and CDR2: SGHDT and YYEEEE. V lost 6 bases, J lost 7 bases, and 13 bases stayed unmatched. Generated by immunoSEQ multiplex PCR, the TCRdb table keeps only in-frame clones and is missing some. This sample carries some 250,000 clones, roughly 83% of them seen once, and the ten largest clones take 27%. This TCR derives from a man aged 35-49 years with acute or convalescent COVID-19. This chain links TRBV5-6 with TRBJ2-1; 10 bases line up with TRBD2. Sequencing was carried out using peripheral blood. The CDR3 protein is CASIPLAGRRGNEQFF. The CDR3 bases are TGTGCCAGCATCCCACTAGCGGGAAGGCGAGGGAATGAGCAGTTCTTC.